The T cell receptor beta chain described here comes from a study of cytomegalovirus exposure and HLA in healthy donors. Overall study: In terms of ancestry, the Caucasian-associated cluster contained 75% to 85% of the roughly 400 genotyped donors.

Primers for the PCR totalled 60 Vbeta and 13 Jbeta. Measured with immunoSEQ multiplex PCR; TCRdb has only the in-frame clones, and not every one. The sample contains about 150,000 clones, 65% to 80% of which appear only once. The CDR3 is 14 residues long. J lost 5 bases, V lost 7 bases, and 10 bases had no gene match. Germline V gene sequence: CDR1 SQVTM, CDR2 ANQGSEA. Material for sequencing was PBMCs. This sequence was found in a woman in her 50s in good health and CMV-seropositive. The gene calls are TRBV29-1 and TRBJ2-1, with 8 positions matching TRBD2. Here the CDR3 DNA reads TGCAGCGGCTACCCGGGACTAGACGACAATGAGCAGTTCTTC. Residues: CSGYPGLDDNEQFF.